The next 2 T cell receptor beta chains were all read from a single sample in a study of T cells in women clearing cervical HPV infection. Sequenced by immunoSEQ multiplex PCR; TCRdb stores in-frame clones only, minus some. The sample yields about 48,000 clones, of which the top ten take up roughly 1.5%. Sequences were obtained from blood buffy coat. These receptors came from a woman aged 18-70 years with a cervical HPV16 infection that either progressed to CIN3+ or cleared (not recorded which).

Worth noting for this clone: The CDR3 end is not reached by the read, which stops 3 residues before it; the germline J gene fills it in. V usage is TRBV11-1 and J usage is TRBJ1-1, with a weak D call TRBD1 (5 bases). Trimming took off 1 base at V and 3 bases at J, with 12 bases between the two ends. There are 15 residues in the CDR3. Germline V gene lookup returns CDR1 SGHAT and CDR2 FQDESV (reference sequence). CDR3 DNA, as far as it was read: TGTGCCAGCAGCTTAGGATGGGGGGGTGACACTGAA. It yields the protein CASSLGWGGDTE. The entire CDR3 sequence reads CASSLGWGGDTEAFF. Supplemented by reference TRBV11-1 and TRBJ1-1, the full variable domain reads EAEVAQSPRYKITEKSQAVAFWCDPISGHATLYWYRQILGQGPELLVQFQDESVVDDSQLPKDRFSAERLKGVDSTLKIQPAELGDSAMYLCASSLGWGGDTEAFFGQGTRLTVV.

Note on this clone: Sequencing ends 3 residues short of the CDR3 end; the germline J gene provides the rest. This rearrangement joins TRBV12-5 to TRBJ2-7; D is unresolved. The CDR3 runs 10 residues. Germline V gene sequence: CDR1 LGHNT, CDR2 FRNRAP. Trimming left V 3 bases short and J 6 bases short, with 3 bases between. CDR3 protein: CASGFREQYF. The sequenced part of the CDR3 DNA is TGTGCTAGTGGTTTCCGCGAG.